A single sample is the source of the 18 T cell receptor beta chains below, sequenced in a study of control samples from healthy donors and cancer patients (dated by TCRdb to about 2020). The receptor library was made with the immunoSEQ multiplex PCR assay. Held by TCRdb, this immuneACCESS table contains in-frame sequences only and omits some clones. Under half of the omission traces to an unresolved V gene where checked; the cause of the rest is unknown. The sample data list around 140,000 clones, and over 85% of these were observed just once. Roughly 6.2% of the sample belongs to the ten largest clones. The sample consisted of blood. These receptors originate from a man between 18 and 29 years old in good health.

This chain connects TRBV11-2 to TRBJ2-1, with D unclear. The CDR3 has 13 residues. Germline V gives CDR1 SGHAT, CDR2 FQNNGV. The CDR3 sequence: CAYGLGFTDEQFF. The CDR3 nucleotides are TGTGCTTACGGGCTCGGGTTTACGGATGAGCAGTTCTTC.

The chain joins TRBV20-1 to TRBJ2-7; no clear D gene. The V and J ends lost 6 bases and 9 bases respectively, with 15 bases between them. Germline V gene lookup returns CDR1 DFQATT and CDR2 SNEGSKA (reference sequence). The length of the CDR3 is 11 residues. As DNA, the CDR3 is TGCAGTGCCGGATCTTTTGACGGGCAGTACTTC. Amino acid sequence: CSAGSFDGQYF.

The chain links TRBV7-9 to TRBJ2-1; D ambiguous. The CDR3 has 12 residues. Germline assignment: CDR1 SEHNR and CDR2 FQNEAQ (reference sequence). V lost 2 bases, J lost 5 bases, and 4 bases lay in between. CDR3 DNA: TGTGCCAGCAGCTTAAGCCACAATGAGCAGTTCTTC. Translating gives CASSLSHNEQFF.

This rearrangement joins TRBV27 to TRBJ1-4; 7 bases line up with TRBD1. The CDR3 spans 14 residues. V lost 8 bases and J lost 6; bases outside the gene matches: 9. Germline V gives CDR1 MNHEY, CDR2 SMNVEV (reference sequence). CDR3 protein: CASARDSEDEKLFF. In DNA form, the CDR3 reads TGTGCCAGCGCCCGGGACAGCGAAGATGAAAAACTGTTTTTT.

The CDR3 coding sequence is TGTGCCTGGACCAATTCAGGCTCTGGAAACACCATATATTTT. This gives the protein CAWTNSGSGNTIYF. The chain combines TRBV30 with TRBJ1-3, with D hard to call. Germline loops: CDR1 GTSNPN, CDR2 SVGIG (reference sequence). Trimming left V 4 bases short and J 0 bases short, with 10 bases between. This CDR3 has 14 residues.

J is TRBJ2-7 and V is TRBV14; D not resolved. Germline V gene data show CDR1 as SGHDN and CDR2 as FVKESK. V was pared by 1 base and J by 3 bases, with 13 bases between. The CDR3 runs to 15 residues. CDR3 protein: CASSQGPVSSYEQYF. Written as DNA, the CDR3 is TGTGCCAGCAGCCAAGGTCCAGTATCGAGCTACGAGCAGTACTTC.

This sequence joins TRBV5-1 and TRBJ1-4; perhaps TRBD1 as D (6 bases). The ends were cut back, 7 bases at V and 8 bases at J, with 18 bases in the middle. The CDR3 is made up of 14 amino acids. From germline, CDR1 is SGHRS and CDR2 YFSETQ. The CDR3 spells CASATGRREEKLFF. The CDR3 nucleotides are TGCGCCAGCGCAACAGGGCGACGAGAAGAAAAACTGTTTTTT.

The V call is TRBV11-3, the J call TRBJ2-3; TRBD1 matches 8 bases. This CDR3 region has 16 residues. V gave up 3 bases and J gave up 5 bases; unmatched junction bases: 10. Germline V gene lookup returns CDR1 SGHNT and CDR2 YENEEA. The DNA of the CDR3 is TGTGCCAGCAGCTTGGAAGGGACAGGCATAGGAGATACGCAGTATTTT. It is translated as CASSLEGTGIGDTQYF.

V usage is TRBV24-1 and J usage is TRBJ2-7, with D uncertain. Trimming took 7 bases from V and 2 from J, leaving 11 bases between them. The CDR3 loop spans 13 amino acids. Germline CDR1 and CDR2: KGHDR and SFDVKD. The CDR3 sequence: CATSHVGTYEQYF. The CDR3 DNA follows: TGTGCCACCAGCCACGTGGGGACCTACGAGCAGTACTTC.

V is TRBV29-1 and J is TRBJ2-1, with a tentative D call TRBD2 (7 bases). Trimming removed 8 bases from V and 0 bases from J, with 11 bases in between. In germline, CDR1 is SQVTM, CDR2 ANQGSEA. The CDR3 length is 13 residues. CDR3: CSPRGGSYNEQFF. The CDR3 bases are TGCAGCCCGAGGGGGGGCTCCTACAATGAGCAGTTCTTC.

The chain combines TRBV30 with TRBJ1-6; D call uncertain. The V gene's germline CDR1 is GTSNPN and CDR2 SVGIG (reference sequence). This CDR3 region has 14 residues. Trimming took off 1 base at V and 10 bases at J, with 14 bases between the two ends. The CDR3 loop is CAWSALTDRSPLHF. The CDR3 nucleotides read TGTGCCTGGAGTGCCCTAACCGACCGATCACCCCTCCACTTT.

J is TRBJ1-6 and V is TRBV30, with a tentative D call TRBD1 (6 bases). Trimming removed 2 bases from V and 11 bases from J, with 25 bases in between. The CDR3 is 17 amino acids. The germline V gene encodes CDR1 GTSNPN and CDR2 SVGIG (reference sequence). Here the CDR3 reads CAWSSGAPLRYSTPLHF. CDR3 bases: TGTGCCTGGAGTTCAGGGGCCCCTCTGAGATATTCGACACCCCTCCACTTT.

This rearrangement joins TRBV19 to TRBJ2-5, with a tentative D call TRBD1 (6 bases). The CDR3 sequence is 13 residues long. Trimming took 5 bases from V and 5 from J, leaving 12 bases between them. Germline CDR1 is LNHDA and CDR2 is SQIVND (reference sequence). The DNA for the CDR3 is TGTGCCAGTAGTCCACAGGGTAGCGAGACCCAGTACTTC. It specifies CASSPQGSETQYF.

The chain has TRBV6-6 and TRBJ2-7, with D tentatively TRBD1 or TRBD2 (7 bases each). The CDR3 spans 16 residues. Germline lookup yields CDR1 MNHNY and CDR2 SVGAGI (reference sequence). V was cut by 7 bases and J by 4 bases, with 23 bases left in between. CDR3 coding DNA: TGTGCCAGCACTCCCAGGGGGGGGGAGATCCGTTACGAGCAGTACTTC. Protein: CASTPRGGEIRYEQYF.

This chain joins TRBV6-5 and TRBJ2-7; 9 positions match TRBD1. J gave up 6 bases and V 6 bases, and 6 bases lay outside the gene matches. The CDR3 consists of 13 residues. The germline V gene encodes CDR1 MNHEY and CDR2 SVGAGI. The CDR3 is CASRPGQGSEQYF. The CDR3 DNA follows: TGTGCCAGCAGGCCGGGACAGGGAAGCGAGCAGTACTTC.

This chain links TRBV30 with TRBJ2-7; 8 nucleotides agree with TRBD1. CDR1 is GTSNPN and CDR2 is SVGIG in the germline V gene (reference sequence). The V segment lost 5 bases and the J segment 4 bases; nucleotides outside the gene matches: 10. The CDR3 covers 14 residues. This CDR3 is CAWAPRGLSYEQYF. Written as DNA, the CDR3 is TGTGCCTGGGCCCCCAGGGGGCTGAGTTACGAGCAGTACTTC. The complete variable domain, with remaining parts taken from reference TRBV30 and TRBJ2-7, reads SQTIHQWPATLVQPVGSPLSLECTVEGTSNPNLYWYRQAAGRGLQLLFYSVGIGQISSEVPQNLSASRPQDRQFILSSKKLLLSDSGFYLCAWAPRGLSYEQYFGPGTRLTVT.

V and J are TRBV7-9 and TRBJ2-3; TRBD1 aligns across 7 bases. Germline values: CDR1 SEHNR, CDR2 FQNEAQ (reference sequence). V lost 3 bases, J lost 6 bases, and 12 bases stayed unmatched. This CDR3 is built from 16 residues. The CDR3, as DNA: TGTGCCAGCAGCTTCGGGACAGACTCCCCGTCGGATACGCAGTATTTT. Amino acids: CASSFGTDSPSDTQYF.

In DNA, the CDR3 is TGTGCCACCAGCAGAGATCAACAGGCCGGGAGTGAAAAACTGTTTTTT. Amino acids: CATSRDQQAGSEKLFF. This sequence joins TRBV15 and TRBJ1-4; D possibly corresponds to TRBD1 (5 bases). This CDR3 has 16 residues. Trimming took off 0 bases at V and 7 bases at J, with 15 bases between the two ends. Germline CDR1 and CDR2: LNHNV and YYDKDF (reference sequence).